This is a list of T cell receptor beta chains from one sample in a study of blood T cells in healthy people across ages. TCRdb used MiXCR to reprocess the 5' RACE reads, holding one entry per CDR3 protein. There are 800,000 to 1,300,000 distinct CDR3 sequences in the sample; 25% occur only once, and approximately 0.71% lies in the top ten. A further study also used this sample, focusing on T cells of mothers and their children.

The sample comprised blood. Receptor source: a girl aged 2 to 10 in good health. CDR3s include the opening cysteine and the closing phenylalanine or tryptophan. The D gene is left open where the match is weak. Only part of the rows carry a size: once, few, many, or a class if the clone is expanded.

CDR3 length	D gene	J gene	V gene	clone size	CDR3 DNA	CDR3 protein
13	.	TRBJ1-2	TRBV27	.	TGTGCCAGCAGTTCGTTGGAGTTCTATGGCTACACCTTC	CASSSLEFYGYTF
14	.	TRBJ1-2	TRBV10-3	.	TGTGCCATCAAACCTCCCGGGGACGGATATGGCTACACCTTC	CAIKPPGDGYGYTF
16	TRBD2	TRBJ2-1	TRBV7-3	.	TGTGCCAGCAGCGCCTCTAGCGGGGGCGTTTACAATGAGCAGTTCTTC	CASSASSGGVYNEQFF
14	.	TRBJ1-5	TRBV2	.	TGTGCCAGCACTGGGGACGAGAAATATCAGCCCCAGCATTTT	CASTGDEKYQPQHF
16	TRBD2	TRBJ2-5	TRBV5-1	.	TGCGCCAGCAGCAGGACGACTAGCGGGAGTTTGGAGACCCAGTACTTC	CASSRTTSGSLETQYF
15	.	TRBJ2-2	TRBV29-1	.	TGCAGCGTTGACGCCGGGACTTTGAACACCGGGGAGCTGTTTTTT	CSVDAGTLNTGELFF
16	TRBD2	TRBJ2-1	TRBV5-1	few	TGCGCCAGCAGCTTGGTTCTAGCGGGAGGAGACAATGAGCAGTTCTTC	CASSLVLAGGDNEQFF
13	.	TRBJ2-7	TRBV9	few	TGTGCCAGCAGCGTAGACGGGGAATACGAGCAGTACTTC	CASSVDGEYEQYF
11	.	TRBJ2-3	TRBV3-1	.	TGTGCCAGCAGCCAAAAAGATACGCAGTATTTT	CASSQKDTQYF
13	TRBD1	TRBJ1-2	TRBV10-3	few	TGTGCCATCAGTGGCCTGGGACAGATCGGCTACACCTTC	CAISGLGQIGYTF
19	.	TRBJ2-4	TRBV15	few	TGTGCCACCAGCAGGGACGGGGGTCCGAGTTCCGCGGCCAAAAACATTCAGTACTTC	CATSRDGGPSSAAKNIQYF
16	.	TRBJ1-1	TRBV28	few	TGTGCCAGCAGTTTCCCCCCCCAGGTTGGGGGAACTGAAGCTTTCTTT	CASSFPPQVGGTEAFF
17	.	TRBJ2-1	TRBV11-3	many	TGTGCCAGCAGCCCCCTTTTCGGGGAAAGGTCCTACAATGAGCAGTTCTTC	CASSPLFGERSYNEQFF
15	.	TRBJ2-2	TRBV28	.	TGTGCCAGCAGTCCGGGACTCGATAACACCGGGGAGCTGTTTTTT	CASSPGLDNTGELFF
12	.	TRBJ1-1	TRBV19	.	TGTGCCAGTACTTGGGAGAACACTGAAGCTTTCTTT	CASTWENTEAFF
16	.	TRBJ2-1	TRBV20-1	few	TGCAGTGCTAGAAGCAGGATCGCTAGCTCCTACAATGAGCAGTTCTTC	CSARSRIASSYNEQFF
14	.	TRBJ1-1	TRBV29-1	.	TGCAGCGTTGATGAGAATTCTATGAACACTGAAGCTTTCTTT	CSVDENSMNTEAFF
12	.	TRBJ2-2	TRBV6-2/TRBV6-3	.	TGTGCCAGCAGTTTCAGATACGGGGAGCTGTTTTTT	CASSFRYGELFF
15	.	TRBJ1-2	TRBV5-1	.	TGCGCCAGCAGCCCCTCAGTTAACTTTAACTATGGCTACACCTTC	CASSPSVNFNYGYTF
14	.	TRBJ2-5	TRBV15	.	TGTGCCACCAGCAGAGTTACAGGCCAAGAGACCCAGTACTTC	CATSRVTGQETQYF
14	TRBD1	TRBJ1-2	TRBV27	.	TGTGCCAGCAGCCCGCAACAAACAGGGGATGGCTACACCTTC	CASSPQQTGDGYTF